This note documents a single T cell receptor beta chain sequence. The target antigen is unknown. This record belongs to a study of T cell responses to AZD1222 COVID-19 vaccine. Some clones are missing from TCRdb's copy, which holds only in-frame ones; the method was immunoSEQ multiplex PCR. This table has 90,000 to 150,000 clones, about nine tenths appearing once. V lost 9 bases, J lost 5 bases, and 21 bases lay in between. The CDR3 runs 15 residues. Germline CDR1 LNHDA, CDR2 SQIVND (reference sequence). The study's findings and limits: White British people made up most donors, females outnumbered males, and clonal diversity was possibly underestimated. There were repertoire samples only from the period after the peak T cell response. Following two doses of AZD1222, Spike-specific TCR breadth and depth rose.

The source was peripheral blood, collected on day 0 of AZD1222 vaccination. The clonotype comes from an adult in good health. V usage is TRBV19 and J usage is TRBJ2-3, with D possibly being TRBD1 (7 bases). Here the CDR3 DNA reads TGTGCCAGCAGAAAGGGGGCGGGAAAAGGAGATACGCAGTATTTT. This gives the protein CASRKGAGKGDTQYF.